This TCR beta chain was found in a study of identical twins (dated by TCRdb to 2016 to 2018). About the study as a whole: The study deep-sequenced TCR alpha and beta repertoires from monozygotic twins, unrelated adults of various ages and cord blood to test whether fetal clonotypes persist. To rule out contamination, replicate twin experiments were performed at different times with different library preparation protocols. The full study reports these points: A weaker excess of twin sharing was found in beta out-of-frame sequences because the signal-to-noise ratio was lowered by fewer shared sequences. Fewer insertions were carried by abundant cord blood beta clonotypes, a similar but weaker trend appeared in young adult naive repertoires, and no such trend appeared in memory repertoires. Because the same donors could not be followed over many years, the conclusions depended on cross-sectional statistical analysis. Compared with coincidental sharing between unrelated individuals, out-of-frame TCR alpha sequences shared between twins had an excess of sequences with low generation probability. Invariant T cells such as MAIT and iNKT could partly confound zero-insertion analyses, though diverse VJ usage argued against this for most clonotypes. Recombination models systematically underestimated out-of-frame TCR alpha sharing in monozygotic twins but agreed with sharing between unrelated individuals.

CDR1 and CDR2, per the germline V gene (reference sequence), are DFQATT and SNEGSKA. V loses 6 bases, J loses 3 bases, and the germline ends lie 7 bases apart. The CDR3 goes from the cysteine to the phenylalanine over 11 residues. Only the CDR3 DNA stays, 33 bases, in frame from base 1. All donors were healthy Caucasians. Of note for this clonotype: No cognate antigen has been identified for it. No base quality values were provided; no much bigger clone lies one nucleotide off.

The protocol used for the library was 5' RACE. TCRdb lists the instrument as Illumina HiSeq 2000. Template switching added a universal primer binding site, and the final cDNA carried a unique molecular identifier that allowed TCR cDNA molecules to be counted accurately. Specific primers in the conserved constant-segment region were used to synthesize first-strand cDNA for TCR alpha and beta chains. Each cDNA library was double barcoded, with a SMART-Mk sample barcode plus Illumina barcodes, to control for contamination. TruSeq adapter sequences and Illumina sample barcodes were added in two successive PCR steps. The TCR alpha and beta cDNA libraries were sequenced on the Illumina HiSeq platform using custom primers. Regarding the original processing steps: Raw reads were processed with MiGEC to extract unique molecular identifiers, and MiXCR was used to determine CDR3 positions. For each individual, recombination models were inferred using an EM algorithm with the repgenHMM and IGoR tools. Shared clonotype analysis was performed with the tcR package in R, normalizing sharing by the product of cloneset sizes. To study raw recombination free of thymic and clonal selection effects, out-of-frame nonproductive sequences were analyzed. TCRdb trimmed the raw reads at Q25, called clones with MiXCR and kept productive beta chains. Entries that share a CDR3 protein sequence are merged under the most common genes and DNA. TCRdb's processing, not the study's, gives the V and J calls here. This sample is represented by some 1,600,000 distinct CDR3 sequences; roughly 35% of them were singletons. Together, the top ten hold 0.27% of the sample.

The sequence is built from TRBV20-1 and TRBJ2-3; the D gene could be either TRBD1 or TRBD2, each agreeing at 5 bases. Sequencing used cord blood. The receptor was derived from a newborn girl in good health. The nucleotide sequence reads TGCAGTGCGGGGGAGACAGATACGCAGTATTTT. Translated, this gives CSAGETDTQYF.